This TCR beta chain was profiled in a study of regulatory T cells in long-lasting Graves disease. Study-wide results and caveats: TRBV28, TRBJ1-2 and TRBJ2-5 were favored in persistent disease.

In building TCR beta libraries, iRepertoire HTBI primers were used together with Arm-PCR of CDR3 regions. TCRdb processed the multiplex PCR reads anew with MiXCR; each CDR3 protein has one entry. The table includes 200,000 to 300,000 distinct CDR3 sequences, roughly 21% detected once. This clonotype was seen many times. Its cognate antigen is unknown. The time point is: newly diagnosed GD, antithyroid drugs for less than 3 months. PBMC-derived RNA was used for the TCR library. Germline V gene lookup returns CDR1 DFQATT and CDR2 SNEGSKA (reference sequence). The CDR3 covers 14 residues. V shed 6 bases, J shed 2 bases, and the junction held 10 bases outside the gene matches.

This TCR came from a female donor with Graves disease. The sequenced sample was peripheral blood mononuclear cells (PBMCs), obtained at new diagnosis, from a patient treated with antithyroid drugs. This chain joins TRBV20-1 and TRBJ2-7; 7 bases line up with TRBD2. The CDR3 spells CSAEGAGDPYEQYF. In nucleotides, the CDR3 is TGCAGTGCCGAGGGTGCGGGGGACCCCTACGAGCAGTACTTC.